The 30 T cell receptor beta chains below all came from one sample that was sequenced in a study of early stage breast cancer tumors. Data came from immunoSEQ multiplex PCR; TCRdb stores just in-frame clones and leaves some out. The table shows around 31,000 clones, with almost 75% occurring only once. The sequenced sample was breast tumor tissue. Every receptor here comes from a person in their twenties or thirties with breast cancer.

A single count supports this clone. This chain links TRBV11-2 with TRBJ1-1, with 10 nucleotides matching TRBD1. The CDR3 sequence is 15 residues long. Unmatched junction bases numbered 1, after V lost 3 bases and J lost 0 bases. From germline, CDR1 is SGHAT and CDR2 FQNNGV. The CDR3 here is CASSLTGGMNTEAFF. In DNA, the CDR3 is TGTGCCAGCAGCTTGACAGGGGGCATGAACACTGAAGCTTTCTTT.

The rearrangement joins TRBV18 to TRBJ2-5; D not resolved. Germline V gene lookup returns CDR1 KGHSH and CDR2 LQKENI. This CDR3 comprises 14 residues. Trimming removed 3 bases from V and 5 bases from J, with 13 bases in between. CDR3 bases: TGTGCCAGCTCACCCGCGATTTCTGGGGAGACCCAGTACTTC. Amino acid sequence: CASSPAISGETQYF.

This rearrangement joins TRBV6-5 to TRBJ1-4, with 11 bases that match TRBD1. CDR1 and CDR2 from the germline V gene are MNHEY and SVGAGI. Trimming cost V 6 bases and J 6 bases; bases outside gene matches: 3. The CDR3 sequence is 14 residues long. The DNA of the CDR3 is TGTGCCAGCAGCCGGGACAGGGGGTATGAAAAACTGTTTTTT. It yields the protein CASSRDRGYEKLFF.

The chain recombines TRBV4-3 with TRBJ1-2; 11 bases agree with TRBD1. Trimming took 4 bases from V and 6 from J; bases not matched to a gene: 10. The CDR3 length is 16 residues. Germline CDR1 LGHNA, CDR2 YSLEER. CDR3 nucleotide sequence: TGCGCCAGCAGCCGGGACAGGGGGGTCTTTGGGGATGGCTACACCTTC. As protein: CASSRDRGVFGDGYTF.

This clone has just one count. The rearrangement uses TRBV29-1 and TRBJ1-2, with D unclear. The CDR3 has 13 residues. Germline-derived CDR1 and CDR2 are SQVTM and ANQGSEA. V was trimmed by 1 base and J by 3 bases, leaving 9 bases between them. The CDR3 coding sequence is TGCAGCGTTGAAGTAAGGCAGGACTATGGCTACACCTTC. This translates into CSVEVRQDYGYTF.

The J gene is TRBJ2-3, the V gene TRBV10-3; D is ambiguous. The CDR3 consists of 12 residues. V was clipped by 0 bases and J by 6 bases, with 4 bases between them. Germline V gene lookup returns CDR1 ENHRY and CDR2 SYGVKD. The CDR3 loop is CAISESTDTQYF. DNA of the CDR3: TGTGCCATCAGTGAGTCAACCGATACGCAGTATTTT.

V gene TRBV6-5 combines with J gene TRBJ2-2; the D gene is possibly TRBD1 (6 bases). The V gene's germline CDR1 is MNHEY and CDR2 SVGAGI. The CDR3 extends over 12 amino acids. The CDR3 DNA sequence: TGTGCGGCAGGGGAGAACACCGGGGAGCTGTTTTTT. It codes for CAAGENTGELFF.

V and J are TRBV5-1 and TRBJ2-7; 7 nucleotides match TRBD2. This CDR3 contains 14 residues. V was clipped by 6 bases and J by 2 bases; unmatched bases: 8. Germline CDR1 is SGHRS and CDR2 is YFSETQ. CDR3 sequence: CASKESGNAYEQYF. CDR3 DNA sequence: TGCGCCAGCAAGGAAAGCGGGAATGCCTACGAGCAGTACTTC.

The V call is TRBV7-2, the J call TRBJ2-5; D might be TRBD1 (5 bases). The germline V gene encodes CDR1 SGHTA and CDR2 FQGNSA. Trimming pared 3 bases from V and 2 bases from J, leaving 13 bases between. This CDR3 is built from 15 residues. CDR3 coding DNA: TGTGCCAGCAGCTTTCAAACAGGTTCTCAAGAGACCCAGTACTTC. Protein sequence: CASSFQTGSQETQYF.

The chain has TRBV30 and TRBJ1-1; 8 nucleotides match TRBD1. CDR3 length: 16 residues. Germline V CDR1 and CDR2: GTSNPN, SVGIG (reference sequence). With V trimmed by 3 bases and J by 4 bases, 13 bases remained unmatched. The CDR3 sequence is CAWRSWTGFDGTEAFF. The DNA of the CDR3 is TGTGCCTGGAGATCCTGGACAGGGTTCGATGGCACTGAAGCTTTCTTT.

The V and J genes are TRBV2 and TRBJ1-4; D unclear. The CDR3 is 14 amino acids. From germline, CDR1 is SNHLY and CDR2 FYNNEI. V dropped 6 bases and J dropped 8 bases, with 16 bases sitting between them. The CDR3 sequence: CASRSRASAEKLFF. The CDR3 DNA sequence: TGTGCCAGCAGGTCCCGGGCCTCCGCCGAAAAACTGTTTTTT.

In its sample, this clone was seen a few times. The chain joins TRBV5-4 to TRBJ2-3, with 8 bases aligning to TRBD1. CDR3 length: 14 amino acids. The V and J ends lost 1 base and 4 bases, in that order; junction bases with no gene match: 2. Per germline, CDR1 SGHNT and CDR2 YYREEE (reference sequence). CDR3 nucleotide sequence: TGTGCCAGCAGCTTGCAGGGGGCGGCAGATACGCAGTATTTT. Its protein product is CASSLQGAADTQYF. The complete variable domain, with remaining parts taken from reference TRBV5-4 and TRBJ2-3, reads ETGVTQSPTHLIKTRGQQVTLRCSSQSGHNTVSWYQQALGQGPQFIFQYYREEENGRGNFPPRFSGLQFPNYSSELNVNALELDDSALYLCASSLQGAADTQYFGPGTRLTVL.

V gene TRBV4-2 combines with J gene TRBJ2-3; 8 bases map to TRBD2. The CDR3 loop spans 14 amino acids. With V trimmed by 3 bases and J by 7 bases, 6 bases remained unmatched. From germline, CDR1 is LGHNA and CDR2 YNFKEQ. The DNA of the CDR3 is TGTGCCAGCAGCCAGCCCGGGGGGGGGTATACGCAGTATTTT. Its translation: CASSQPGGGYTQYF.

For the CDR3, the DNA is TGTGCCAGCAGTTTATCTAGCGGGGTTTACAATGAGCAGTTCTTC. Translation: CASSLSSGVYNEQFF. The rearrangement joins TRBV27 to TRBJ2-1, with 8 bases aligning to TRBD2. This CDR3 is 15 amino acids long. The J segment lost 4 bases and the V segment lost 0 bases, leaving 2 bases of the junction unmatched. Germline V gene sequence: CDR1 MNHEY, CDR2 SMNVEV (reference sequence).

The chain couples TRBV5-1 to TRBJ2-3; D uncertain. This CDR3 has 12 amino acids. From germline, CDR1 is SGHRS and CDR2 YFSETQ. Trimming took off 2 bases at V and 3 bases at J, with 4 bases between the two ends. The CDR3 loop is CASSLPTDTQYF. The CDR3 DNA follows: TGCGCCAGCAGCTTACCTACAGATACGCAGTATTTT.

J is TRBJ2-7 and V is TRBV5-1; 13 bases are shared with TRBD2. Germline CDR1 and CDR2: SGHRS and YFSETQ. The CDR3 loop spans 17 amino acids. The V segment lost 4 bases and the J segment 2 bases; nucleotides outside the gene matches: 9. The CDR3 sequence is CASSRTSGRVATYEQYF. CDR3 coding DNA: TGCGCCAGCAGCCGGACTAGCGGGAGAGTAGCGACCTACGAGCAGTACTTC.

CDR3 DNA sequence: TGCGCCAGCATCTCGGGACTAGCGGCGAATGAGCAGTTCTTC. It encodes CASISGLAANEQFF. The chain employs TRBV10-2 and TRBJ2-1; TRBD2 matches at 11 bases. Germline assignment: CDR1 WSHSY and CDR2 SAAADI. V gave up 7 bases and J gave up 7 bases; unmatched junction bases: 6. This CDR3 is 14 amino acids long.

This chain links TRBV5-1 with TRBJ2-3; D remains unclear. The CDR3 runs to 14 residues. The germline gives CDR1 SGHRS, CDR2 YFSETQ. Trimming pared 0 bases from V and 6 bases from J, leaving 11 bases between. CDR3 DNA sequence: TGCGCCAGCAGCTTGGACGGCCGCGTGGATACGCAGTATTTT. This sequence encodes CASSLDGRVDTQYF.

The chain is built from TRBV7-9 and TRBJ1-5, with 7 nucleotides matching TRBD1. The CDR3 sequence is 15 residues long. J was trimmed by 4 bases and V by 4 bases; bases with no gene match: 7. Germline CDR1 reads SEHNR; CDR2 reads FQNEAQ (reference sequence). Here the CDR3 reads CASSSRDSLNQPQHF. CDR3 sequence (DNA): TGTGCCAGCAGCTCCCGGGACAGCTTGAATCAGCCCCAGCATTTT.

The chain combines TRBV7-3 with TRBJ2-5; D unclear. The CDR3 extends over 16 amino acids. Trimming pared 5 bases from V and 1 base from J, leaving 17 bases between. Germline values: CDR1 SGHTA, CDR2 FQGTGA. The CDR3 DNA sequence: TGTGCCAGCAGCCCAACCACCACGGGCCCCCAAGAGACCCAGTACTTC. This encodes CASSPTTTGPQETQYF. The full variable domain, in which reference TRBV7-3 and TRBJ2-5 provide the parts outside the CDR3, is GAGVSQTPSNKVTEKGKYVELRCDPISGHTALYWYRQSLGQGPEFLIYFQGTGAADDSGLPNDRFFAVRPEGSVSTLKIQRTERGDSAVYLCASSPTTTGPQETQYFGPGTRLLVL.

The chain combines TRBV5-8 with TRBJ2-1; D perhaps matches TRBD1 (7 bases). The CDR3 sequence is 16 residues long. Per the germline V gene, CDR1 is SGHTS and CDR2 is YDEGEE. Trimming removed 7 bases at V and 3 bases at J, with 20 bases between. CDR3 DNA: TGTGCCAGCCATCCCGCGCGGGACAGTTACTACAATGAGCAGTTCTTC. This encodes CASHPARDSYYNEQFF.

The chain has TRBV6-5 and TRBJ2-7, with no clear D. Germline loops: CDR1 MNHEY, CDR2 SVGAGI. V was clipped by 0 bases and J by 6 bases, with 18 bases between them. The CDR3 totals 16 residues. Written as DNA, the CDR3 is TGTGCCAGCAGTTACTCGATTCATCCCGGCTTTCGCGAGCAGTACTTC. Translation gives CASSYSIHPGFREQYF.

This chain connects TRBV30 to TRBJ2-1; TRBD2 matches 10 bases. The trim removed 0 bases at V and 7 bases at J, leaving 6 bases unmatched. Germline V gene sequence: CDR1 GTSNPN, CDR2 SVGIG (reference sequence). The CDR3 consists of 15 residues. The DNA for the CDR3 is TGTGCCTGGAGTGTCCTTAGCGGGAGGAGAAATGAGCAGTTCTTC. As protein: CAWSVLSGRRNEQFF. The complete variable domain, with remaining parts taken from reference TRBV30 and TRBJ2-1, reads SQTIHQWPATLVQPVGSPLSLECTVEGTSNPNLYWYRQAAGRGLQLLFYSVGIGQISSEVPQNLSASRPQDRQFILSSKKLLLSDSGFYLCAWSVLSGRRNEQFFGPGTRLTVL.

The chain is built from TRBV6-1 and TRBJ2-1; D is perhaps TRBD1 (6 bases). The V end was cut by 4 bases, the J end by 9 bases, with 16 bases between. The CDR3 has 14 amino acids. Looked up from germline, CDR1 is MNHNS and CDR2 is SASEGT. The DNA for the CDR3 is TGTGCCAGCAGTGCGACAGGCCCTTTTGGTGAGCAGTTCTTC. It codes for CASSATGPFGEQFF.

The chain is built from TRBV15 and TRBJ1-2; 8 nucleotides line up with TRBD1. V shed 0 bases and J 7 bases; nucleotides not matched to a gene: 4. This CDR3 contains 14 residues. Looked up from germline, CDR1 is LNHNV and CDR2 is YYDKDF (reference sequence). The CDR3 is CATSRDQGAGGYTF. In DNA form, the CDR3 reads TGTGCCACCAGCAGAGACCAGGGGGCGGGTGGCTACACCTTC.

The chain joins TRBV14 to TRBJ2-1, with 8 bases lining up with TRBD2. Trimming removed 0 bases from V and 8 bases from J; junction bases left unmatched: 24. This CDR3 comprises 21 residues. Germline V gene data show CDR1 as SGHDN and CDR2 as FVKESK. The CDR3 DNA sequence: TGTGCCAGCAGCCAAGATGAAGAGGCAGCGGGAGCGCCAGCCATTCGCCATGAGCAGTTCTTC. This codes for CASSQDEEAAGAPAIRHEQFF.

J is TRBJ1-1 and V is TRBV14; D is possibly TRBD1 (5 bases). Looked up from germline, CDR1 is SGHDN and CDR2 is FVKESK. V gave up 7 bases and J gave up 1 base, with 10 bases separating them. The CDR3 is made up of 13 amino acids. The CDR3 bases are TGTGCCAGCAAGGGGCTTTCGAACACTGAAGCTTTCTTT. It codes for CASKGLSNTEAFF. The whole variable domain, filled in from reference TRBV14 and TRBJ1-1, reads EAGVTQFPSHSVIEKGQTVTLRCDPISGHDNLYWYRRVMGKEIKFLLHFVKESKQDESGMPNNRFLAERTGGTYSTLKVQPAELEDSGVYFCASKGLSNTEAFFGQGTRLTVV.

This clone was found a few times. The gene calls are TRBV30 and TRBJ1-4; D gene ambiguous. V lost 5 bases and J lost 5, with 9 bases in between. The length of the CDR3 is 12 residues. Per the germline V gene, CDR1 is GTSNPN and CDR2 is SVGIG (reference sequence). The CDR3 sequence is CAWESTNEKLFF. CDR3 DNA: TGTGCCTGGGAGTCCACAAATGAAAAACTGTTTTTT.

This chain connects TRBV27 to TRBJ1-2, with unresolved D. CDR1 MNHEY and CDR2 SMNVEV come from the germline V gene (reference sequence). The CDR3 loop spans 15 amino acids. Trimming took 3 bases from V and 5 from J, leaving 16 bases between them. CDR3 amino acids: CASSFAGFPSYGYTF. Here the CDR3 DNA reads TGTGCCAGCAGTTTTGCGGGTTTCCCTTCGTATGGCTACACCTTC.

This sequence joins TRBV7-9 and TRBJ2-3, with D possibly being TRBD2 (5 bases). CDR1 and CDR2 from the germline V gene are SEHNR and FQNEAQ (reference sequence). The ends were cut back, 1 base at V and 2 bases at J, with 16 bases in the middle. This CDR3 region has 17 residues. The DNA of the CDR3 is TGTGCCAGCAGCTTAGTACGAGGGCCCCCTCTCACAGATACGCAGTATTTT. This sequence encodes CASSLVRGPPLTDTQYF.